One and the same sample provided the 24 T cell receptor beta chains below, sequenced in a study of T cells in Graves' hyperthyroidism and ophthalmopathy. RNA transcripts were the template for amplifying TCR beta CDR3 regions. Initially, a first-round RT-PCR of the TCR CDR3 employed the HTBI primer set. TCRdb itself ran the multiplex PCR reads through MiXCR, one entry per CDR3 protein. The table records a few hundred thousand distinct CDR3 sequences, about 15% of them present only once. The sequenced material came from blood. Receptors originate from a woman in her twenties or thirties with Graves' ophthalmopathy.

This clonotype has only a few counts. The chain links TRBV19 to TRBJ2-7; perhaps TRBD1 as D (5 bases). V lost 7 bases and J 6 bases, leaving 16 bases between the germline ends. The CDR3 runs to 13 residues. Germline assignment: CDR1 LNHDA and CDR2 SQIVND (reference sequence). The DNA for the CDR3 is TGTGCCAGTAACCCGGGCCAGCAGGGCGAGCAGTACTTC. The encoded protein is CASNPGQQGEQYF.

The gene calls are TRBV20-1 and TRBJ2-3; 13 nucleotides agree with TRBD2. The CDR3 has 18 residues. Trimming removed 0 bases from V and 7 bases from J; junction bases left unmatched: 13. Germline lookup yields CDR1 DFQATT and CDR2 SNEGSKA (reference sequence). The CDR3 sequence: CSARDRLLAGGLLNTQYF. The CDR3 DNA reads TGCAGTGCTAGAGATCGGTTACTAGCGGGGGGGCTTCTAAATACGCAGTATTTT.

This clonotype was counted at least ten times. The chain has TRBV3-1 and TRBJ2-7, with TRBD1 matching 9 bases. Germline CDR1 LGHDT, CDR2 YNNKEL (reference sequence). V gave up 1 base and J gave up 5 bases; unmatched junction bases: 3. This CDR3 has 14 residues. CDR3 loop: CASSQGTGEHEQYF. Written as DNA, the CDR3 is TGTGCCAGCAGCCAAGGGACAGGGGAGCACGAGCAGTACTTC.

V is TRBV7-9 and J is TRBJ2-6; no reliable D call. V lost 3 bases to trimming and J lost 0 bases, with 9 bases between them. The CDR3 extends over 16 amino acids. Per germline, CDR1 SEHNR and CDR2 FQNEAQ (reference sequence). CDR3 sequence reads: CASSFEQRSGANVLTF. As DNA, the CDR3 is TGTGCCAGCAGCTTCGAGCAGCGCTCTGGGGCCAACGTCCTGACTTTC.

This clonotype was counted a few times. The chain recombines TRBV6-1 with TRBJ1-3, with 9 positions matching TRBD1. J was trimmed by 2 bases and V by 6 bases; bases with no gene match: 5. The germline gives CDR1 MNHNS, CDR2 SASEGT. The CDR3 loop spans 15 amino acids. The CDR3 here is CASSRGQGTGNTIYF. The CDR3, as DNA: TGTGCCAGCAGCCGTGGACAGGGGACTGGAAACACCATATATTTT.

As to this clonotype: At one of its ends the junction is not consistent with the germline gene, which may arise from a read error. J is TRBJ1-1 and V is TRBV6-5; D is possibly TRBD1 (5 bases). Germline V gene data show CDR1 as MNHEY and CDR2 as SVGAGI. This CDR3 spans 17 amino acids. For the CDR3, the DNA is TGTGCCAGCAGTTACTCGAGTAAAAGTGGGGGATCTACTGAAACTTTCTTT. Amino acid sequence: CASSYSSKSGGSTETFF.

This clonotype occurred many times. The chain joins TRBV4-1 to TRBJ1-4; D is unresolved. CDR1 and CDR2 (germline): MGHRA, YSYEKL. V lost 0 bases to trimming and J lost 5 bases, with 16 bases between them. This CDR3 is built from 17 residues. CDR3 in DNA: TGCGCCAGCAGCCAAGATTTTATTTGGAGGATGAATGAAAAACTGTTTTTT. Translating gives CASSQDFIWRMNEKLFF.

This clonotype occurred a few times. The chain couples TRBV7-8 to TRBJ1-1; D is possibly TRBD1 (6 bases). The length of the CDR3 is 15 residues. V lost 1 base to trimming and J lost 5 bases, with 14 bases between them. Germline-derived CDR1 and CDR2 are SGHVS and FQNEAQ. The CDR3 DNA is TGTGCCAGCAGCTTAGACGCGGGGAGGGGGACTGAAGCTTTCTTT. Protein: CASSLDAGRGTEAFF.

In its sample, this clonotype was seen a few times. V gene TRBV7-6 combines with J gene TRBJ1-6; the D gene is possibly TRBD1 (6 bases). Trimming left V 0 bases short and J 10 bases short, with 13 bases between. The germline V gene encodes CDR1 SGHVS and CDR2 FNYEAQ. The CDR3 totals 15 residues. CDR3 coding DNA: TGTGCCAGCAGCTTAGCGCGGGGACATGGGTCACCCCTCCACTTT. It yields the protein CASSLARGHGSPLHF.

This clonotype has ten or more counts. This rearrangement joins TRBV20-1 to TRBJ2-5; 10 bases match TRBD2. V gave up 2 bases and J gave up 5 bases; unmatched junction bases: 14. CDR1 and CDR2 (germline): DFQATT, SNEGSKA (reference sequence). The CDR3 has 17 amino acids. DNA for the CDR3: TGCAGTGCTAGACTAGCGGGGGCCCCGGCGCGGGGGGAGACCCAGTACTTC. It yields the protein CSARLAGAPARGETQYF.

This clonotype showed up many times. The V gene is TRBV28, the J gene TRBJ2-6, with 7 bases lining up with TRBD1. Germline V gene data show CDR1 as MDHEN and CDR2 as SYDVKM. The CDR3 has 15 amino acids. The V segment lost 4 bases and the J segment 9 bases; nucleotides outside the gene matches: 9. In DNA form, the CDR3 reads TGTGCCAGCAGTTCGATCGGACAGGTTGACAACGTCCTGACTTTC. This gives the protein CASSSIGQVDNVLTF. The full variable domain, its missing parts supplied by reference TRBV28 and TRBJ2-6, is DVKVTQSSRYLVKRTGEKVFLECVQDMDHENMFWYRQDPGLGLRLIYFSYDVKMKEKGDIPEGYSVSREKKERFSLILESASTNQTSMYLCASSSIGQVDNVLTFGAGSRLTVL.

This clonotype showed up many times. The CDR3 DNA sequence: TGTGCCAGCAGCTTAGGGCTAGCGATGGAGACCCAGTACTTC. Encoded protein: CASSLGLAMETQYF. V gene TRBV7-2 combines with J gene TRBJ2-5; maybe TRBD2 (6 bases). The CDR3 is made up of 14 amino acids. Trimming cost V 1 base and J 5 bases, with 11 bases left between them. Germline V gives CDR1 SGHTA, CDR2 FQGNSA.

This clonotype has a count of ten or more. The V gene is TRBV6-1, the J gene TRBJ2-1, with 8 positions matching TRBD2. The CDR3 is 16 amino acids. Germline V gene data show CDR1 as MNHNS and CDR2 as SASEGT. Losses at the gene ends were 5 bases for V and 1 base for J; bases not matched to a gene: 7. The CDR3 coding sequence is TGTGCCAGCAGTAGGCTCGGGGGGGCGTCCTACAATGAGCAGTTCTTC. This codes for CASSRLGGASYNEQFF.

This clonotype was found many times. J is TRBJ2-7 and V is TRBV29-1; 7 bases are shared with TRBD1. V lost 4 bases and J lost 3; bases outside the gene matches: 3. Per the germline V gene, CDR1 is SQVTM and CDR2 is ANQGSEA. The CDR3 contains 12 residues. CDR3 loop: CSVVSGGYEQYF. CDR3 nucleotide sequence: TGCAGCGTTGTATCAGGGGGCTACGAGCAGTACTTC.

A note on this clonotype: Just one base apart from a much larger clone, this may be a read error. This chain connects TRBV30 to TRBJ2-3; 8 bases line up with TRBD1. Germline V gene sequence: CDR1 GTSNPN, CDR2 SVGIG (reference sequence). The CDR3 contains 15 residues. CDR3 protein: CAWSANRGATDAQYF. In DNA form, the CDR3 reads TGTGCCTGGAGTGCAAACAGGGGGGCCACAGATGCGCAGTATTTT.

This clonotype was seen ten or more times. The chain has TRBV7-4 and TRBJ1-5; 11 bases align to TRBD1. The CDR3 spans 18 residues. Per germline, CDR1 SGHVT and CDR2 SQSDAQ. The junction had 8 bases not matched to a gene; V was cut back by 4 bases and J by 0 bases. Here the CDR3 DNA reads TGTGCCAGCAGCTCAGGACAGGGGGCGCTTTATAGCAATCAGCCCCAGCATTTT. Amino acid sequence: CASSSGQGALYSNQPQHF.

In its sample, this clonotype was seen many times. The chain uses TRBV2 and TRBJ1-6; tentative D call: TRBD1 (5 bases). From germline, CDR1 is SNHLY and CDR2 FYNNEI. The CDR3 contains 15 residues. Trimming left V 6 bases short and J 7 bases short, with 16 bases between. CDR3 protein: CASRVLLGRNSPLHF. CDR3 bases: TGTGCCAGCAGGGTCCTGCTGGGGCGGAATTCACCCCTCCACTTT.

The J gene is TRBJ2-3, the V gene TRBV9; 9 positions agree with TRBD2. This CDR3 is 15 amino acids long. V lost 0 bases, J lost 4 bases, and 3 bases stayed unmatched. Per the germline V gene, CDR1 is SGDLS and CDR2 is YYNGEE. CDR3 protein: CASSVVSGGADTQYF. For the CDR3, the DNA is TGTGCCAGCAGCGTAGTTAGCGGGGGCGCAGATACGCAGTATTTT.

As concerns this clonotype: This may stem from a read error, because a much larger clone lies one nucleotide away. Here the CDR3 reads CTSSDLRGEAFF. The CDR3, as DNA: TGTACCAGCAGTGATCTGCGGGGTGAAGCTTTCTTT. The chain links TRBV6-1 to TRBJ1-1; D remains ambiguous. Germline CDR1 is MNHNS and CDR2 is SASEGT. The CDR3 has 12 amino acids.

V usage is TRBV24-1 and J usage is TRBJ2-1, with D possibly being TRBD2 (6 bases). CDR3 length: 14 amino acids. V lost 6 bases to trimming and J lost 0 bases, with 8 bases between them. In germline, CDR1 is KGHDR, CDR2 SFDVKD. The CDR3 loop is CATSRGSSYNEQFF. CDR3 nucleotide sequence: TGTGCCACCAGTCGGGGGAGCTCCTACAATGAGCAGTTCTTC.

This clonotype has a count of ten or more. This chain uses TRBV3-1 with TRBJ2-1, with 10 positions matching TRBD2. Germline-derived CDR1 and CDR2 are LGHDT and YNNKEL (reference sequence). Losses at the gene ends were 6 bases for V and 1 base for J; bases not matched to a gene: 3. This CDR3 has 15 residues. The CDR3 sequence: CASRLSGRSYNEQFF. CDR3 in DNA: TGTGCCAGCAGACTTAGCGGGAGGTCCTACAATGAGCAGTTCTTC.

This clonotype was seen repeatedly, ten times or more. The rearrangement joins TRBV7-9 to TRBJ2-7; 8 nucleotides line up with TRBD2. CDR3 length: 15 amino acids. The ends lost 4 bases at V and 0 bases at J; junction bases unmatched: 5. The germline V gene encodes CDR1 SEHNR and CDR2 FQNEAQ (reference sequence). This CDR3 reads CASSSWSGGSYEQYF. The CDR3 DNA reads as TGTGCCAGCAGCTCCTGGAGCGGGGGCTCCTACGAGCAGTACTTC.

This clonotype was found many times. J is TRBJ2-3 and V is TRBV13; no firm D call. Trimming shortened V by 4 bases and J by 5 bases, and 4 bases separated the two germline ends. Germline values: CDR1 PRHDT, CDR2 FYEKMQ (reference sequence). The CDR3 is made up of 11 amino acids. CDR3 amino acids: CASSSIDTQYF. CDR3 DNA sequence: TGTGCCAGCAGCTCAATAGATACGCAGTATTTT.

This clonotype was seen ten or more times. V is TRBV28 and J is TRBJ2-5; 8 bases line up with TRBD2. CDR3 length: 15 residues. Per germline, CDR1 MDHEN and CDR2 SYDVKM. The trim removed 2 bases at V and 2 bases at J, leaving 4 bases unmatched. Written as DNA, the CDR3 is TGTGCCAGCAGTTTAGGAGGACTAGCTCAAGAGACCCAGTACTTC. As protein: CASSLGGLAQETQYF.